This TCR beta chain was profiled in a study of shared clonotypes between healthy human individuals. Background on the study: Per donor, CD8 memory used one plate, CD8 naive used two, CD4 memory used three and CD4 naive used three. Regarding the study as a whole: Generally, naive subsets (rather than memory subsets) showed larger estimated richness. Incompleteness in sorted-subset sequencing, despite large depth, was shown by rarefaction.

Several immunoSEQ plates held equal portions of the genomic DNA taken from each subset. Generated by immunoSEQ multiplex PCR, the TCRdb table keeps only in-frame clones and is missing some. Here the sample spans 2 million to 2.5 million clones, 90% to 95% being singletons. With regard to this clone: The antigen is not known. Other DNA sequences in the sample encode the same CDR3.

Sequenced sample: naive CD4+ T cells from PBMCs. Subset meaning: CD45RA+ positively selected. The TCR sequence derives from a man between 18 and 29 years old in good health. Some clones in this sample may be carry-over from other donors' samples.

The CDR3 reads CASSYSLGGGTEAFF. The CDR3 DNA sequence: TGTGCCAGCAGTTACTCCTTGGGCGGGGGCACTGAAGCTTTCTTT. The chain is built from TRBV6-5 and TRBJ1-1; the D gene is possibly TRBD1 (5 bases). There are 15 residues in the CDR3. Germline CDR1 and CDR2: MNHEY and SVGAGI. V lost 0 bases and J 4 bases, leaving 12 bases between the germline ends.